The source of this T cell receptor beta chain is a study of T-cell reconstitution after alpha-beta-depleted transplantation in children. Study observations and caveats: T-cell counts and diversity were attributed mostly to newly produced T cells one year after transplant. Expanded graft clones numbering several hundred reportedly gave rise to alpha-beta T cells about two months after transplant. Some patients showed high day-60 TCRbeta diversity, which derived from surviving recipient T cells and thymic progenitors.

Concerning this clonotype: Its target is not known.

TCRbeta library preparation incorporated unique molecular identifiers. MiXCR, run by TCRdb on the PCR reads, gives a single entry per CDR3 protein. The sample contains 250,000 to 300,000 distinct CDR3 sequences, over 9% of which appear only once. Germline V lookup: CDR1 MNHEY, CDR2 SMNVEV (reference sequence). The CDR3 loop spans 14 amino acids. V lost 5 bases, J lost 7 bases, and 7 bases stayed unmatched. The sequence was collected from a boy in the first two years of life with acute myeloid leukemia, due to receive a stem cell transplant. The chain employs TRBV27 and TRBJ1-2; TRBD1 matches at 10 bases. The sample in question was PBMCs, obtained before TCRalphabeta/CD19-depleted stem cell transplant. The CDR3 here is CASSPDRGGFGYTF. CDR3 nucleotide sequence: TGTGCCAGCAGTCCGGACAGGGGGGGGTTTGGCTACACCTTC.